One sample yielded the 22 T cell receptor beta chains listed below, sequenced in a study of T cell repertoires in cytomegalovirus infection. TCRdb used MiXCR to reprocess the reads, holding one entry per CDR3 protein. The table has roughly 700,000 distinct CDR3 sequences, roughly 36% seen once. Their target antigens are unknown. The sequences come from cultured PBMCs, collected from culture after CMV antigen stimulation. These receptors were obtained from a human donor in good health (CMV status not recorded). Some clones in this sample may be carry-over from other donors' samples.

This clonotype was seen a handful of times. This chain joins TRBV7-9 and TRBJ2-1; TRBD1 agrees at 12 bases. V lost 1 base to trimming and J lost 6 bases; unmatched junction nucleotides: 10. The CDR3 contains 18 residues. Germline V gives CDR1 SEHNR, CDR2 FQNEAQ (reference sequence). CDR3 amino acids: CASSLGGPRDRGRNEQFF. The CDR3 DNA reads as TGTGCCAGCAGCTTAGGGGGGCCCCGGGACAGGGGGCGCAATGAGCAGTTCTTC.

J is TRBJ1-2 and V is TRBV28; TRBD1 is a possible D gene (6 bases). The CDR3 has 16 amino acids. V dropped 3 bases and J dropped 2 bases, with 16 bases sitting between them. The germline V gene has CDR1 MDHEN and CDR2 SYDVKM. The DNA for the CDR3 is TGTGCCAGCAGTTTTCTCGGAGGGGGTACCAACTATGGCTACACCTTC. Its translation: CASSFLGGGTNYGYTF.

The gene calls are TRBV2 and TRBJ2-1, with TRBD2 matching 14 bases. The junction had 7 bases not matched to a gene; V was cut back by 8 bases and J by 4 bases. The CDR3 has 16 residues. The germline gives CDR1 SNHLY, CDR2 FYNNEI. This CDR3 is CASGGTSGRGYNEQFF. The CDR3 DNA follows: TGTGCCAGCGGAGGGACTAGCGGGAGAGGATACAATGAGCAGTTCTTC. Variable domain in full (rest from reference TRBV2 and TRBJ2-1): EPEVTQTPSHQVTQMGQEVILRCVPISNHLYFYWYRQILGQKVEFLVSFYNNEISEKSEIFDDQFSVERPDGSNFTLKIRSTKLEDSAMYFCASGGTSGRGYNEQFFGPGTRLTVL.

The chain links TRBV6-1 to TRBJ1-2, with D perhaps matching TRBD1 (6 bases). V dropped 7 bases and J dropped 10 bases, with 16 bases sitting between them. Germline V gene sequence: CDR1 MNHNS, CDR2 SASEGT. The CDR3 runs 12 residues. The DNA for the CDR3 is TGTGCCAGCAACGGACAGTCGCACTACTACACCTTC. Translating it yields CASNGQSHYYTF.

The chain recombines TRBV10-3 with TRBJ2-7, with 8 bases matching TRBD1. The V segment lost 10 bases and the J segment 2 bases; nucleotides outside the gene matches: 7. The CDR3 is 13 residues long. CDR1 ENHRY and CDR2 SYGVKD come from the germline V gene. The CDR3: CASRQGLPYEQYF. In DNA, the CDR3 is TGTGCCAGCCGACAGGGGCTACCCTACGAGCAGTACTTC.

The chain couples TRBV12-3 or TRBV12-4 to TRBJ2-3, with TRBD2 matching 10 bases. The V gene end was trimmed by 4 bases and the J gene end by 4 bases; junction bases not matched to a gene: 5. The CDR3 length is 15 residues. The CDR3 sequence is CASSSSGSTADTQYF. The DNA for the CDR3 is TGTGCCAGCAGTTCTAGCGGGAGTACGGCAGATACGCAGTATTTT.

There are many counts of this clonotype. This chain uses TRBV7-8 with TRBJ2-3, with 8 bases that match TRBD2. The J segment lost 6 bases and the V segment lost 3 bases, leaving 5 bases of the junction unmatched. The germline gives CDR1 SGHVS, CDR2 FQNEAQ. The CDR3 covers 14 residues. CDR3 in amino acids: CASSLTGTRDTQYF. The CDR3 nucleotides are TGTGCCAGCAGCTTGACCGGGACTAGGGATACGCAGTATTTT.

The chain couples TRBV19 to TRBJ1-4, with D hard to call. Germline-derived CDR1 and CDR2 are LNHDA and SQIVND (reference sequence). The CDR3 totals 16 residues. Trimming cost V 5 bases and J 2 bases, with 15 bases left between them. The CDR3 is CASSSPGGRTNEKLFF. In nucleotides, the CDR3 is TGTGCCAGTAGTTCACCCGGCGGCCGGACTAATGAAAAACTGTTTTTT. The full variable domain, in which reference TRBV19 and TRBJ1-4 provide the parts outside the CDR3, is DGGITQSPKYLFRKEGQNVTLSCEQNLNHDAMYWYRQDPGQGLRLIYYSQIVNDFQKGDIAEGYSVSREKKESFPLTVTSAQKNPTAFYLCASSSPGGRTNEKLFFGSGTQLSVL.

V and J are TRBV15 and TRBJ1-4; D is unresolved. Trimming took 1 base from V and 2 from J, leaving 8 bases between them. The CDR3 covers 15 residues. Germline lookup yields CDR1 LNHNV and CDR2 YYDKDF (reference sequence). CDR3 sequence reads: CATSRGEGTNEKLFF. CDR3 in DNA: TGTGCCACCAGCAGAGGCGAGGGCACTAATGAAAAACTGTTTTTT.

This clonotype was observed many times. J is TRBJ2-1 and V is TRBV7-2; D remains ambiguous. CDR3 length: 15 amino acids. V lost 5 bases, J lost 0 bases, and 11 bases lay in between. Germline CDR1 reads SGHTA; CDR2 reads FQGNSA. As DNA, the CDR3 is TGTGCCAGCAGCCTTGACCAGAGCTCCTACAATGAGCAGTTCTTC. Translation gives CASSLDQSSYNEQFF.

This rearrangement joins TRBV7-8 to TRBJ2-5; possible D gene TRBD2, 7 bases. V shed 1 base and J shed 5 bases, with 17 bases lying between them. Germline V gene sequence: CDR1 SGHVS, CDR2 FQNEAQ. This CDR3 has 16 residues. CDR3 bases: TGTGCCAGCAGCTTAGGGTTCGGGGGGCCCCTGGAGACCCAGTACTTC. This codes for CASSLGFGGPLETQYF.

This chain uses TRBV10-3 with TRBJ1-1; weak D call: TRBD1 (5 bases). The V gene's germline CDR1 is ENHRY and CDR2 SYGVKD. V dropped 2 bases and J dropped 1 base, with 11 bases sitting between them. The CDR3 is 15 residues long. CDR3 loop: CAISEEAGSNTEAFF. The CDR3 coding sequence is TGTGCCATCAGTGAGGAAGCAGGGTCGAACACTGAAGCTTTCTTT.

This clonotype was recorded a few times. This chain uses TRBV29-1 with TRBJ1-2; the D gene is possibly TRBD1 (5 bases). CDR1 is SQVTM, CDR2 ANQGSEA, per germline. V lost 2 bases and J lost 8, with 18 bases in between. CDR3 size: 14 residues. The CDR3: CSVEKALLWGGYTF. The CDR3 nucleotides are TGCAGCGTTGAAAAAGCTCTTCTATGGGGCGGCTACACCTTC.

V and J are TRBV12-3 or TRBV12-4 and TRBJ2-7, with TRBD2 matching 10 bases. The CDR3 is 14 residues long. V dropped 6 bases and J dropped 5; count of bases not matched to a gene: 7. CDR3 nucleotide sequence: TGTGCCAGCAGCCCATTAGCGGGAGGCAACGAGCAGTACTTC. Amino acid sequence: CASSPLAGGNEQYF.

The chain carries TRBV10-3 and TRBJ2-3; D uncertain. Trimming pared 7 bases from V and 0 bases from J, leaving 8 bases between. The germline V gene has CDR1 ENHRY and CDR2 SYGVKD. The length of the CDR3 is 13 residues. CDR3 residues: CAIKASSTDTQYF. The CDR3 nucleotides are TGTGCCATCAAGGCGAGCAGCACAGATACGCAGTATTTT.

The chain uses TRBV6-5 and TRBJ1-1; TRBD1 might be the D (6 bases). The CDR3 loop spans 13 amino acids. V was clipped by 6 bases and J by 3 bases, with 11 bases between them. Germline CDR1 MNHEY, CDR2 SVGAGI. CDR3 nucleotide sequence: TGTGCCAGCAGGATGGGGGCCCACACTGAAGCTTTCTTT. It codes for CASRMGAHTEAFF.

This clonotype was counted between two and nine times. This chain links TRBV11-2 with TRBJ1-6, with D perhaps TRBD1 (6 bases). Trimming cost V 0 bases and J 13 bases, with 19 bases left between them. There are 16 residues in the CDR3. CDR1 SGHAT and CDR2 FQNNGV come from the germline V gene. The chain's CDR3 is CASSLEPGHPYEPLHF. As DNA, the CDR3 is TGTGCCAGCAGCTTAGAACCGGGACACCCCTACGAGCCCCTCCACTTT.

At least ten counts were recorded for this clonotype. The CDR3 reads CASSLGSGGTYSGSYNEQFF. The CDR3 coding sequence is TGTGCCAGCAGCTTAGGTAGCGGGGGGACTTACTCTGGCTCCTACAATGAGCAGTTCTTC. The chain uses TRBV7-2 and TRBJ2-1, with 10 bases fitting TRBD2. This CDR3 contains 20 residues. Germline V CDR1 and CDR2: SGHTA, FQGNSA. J was trimmed by 0 bases and V by 1 base; bases with no gene match: 12.

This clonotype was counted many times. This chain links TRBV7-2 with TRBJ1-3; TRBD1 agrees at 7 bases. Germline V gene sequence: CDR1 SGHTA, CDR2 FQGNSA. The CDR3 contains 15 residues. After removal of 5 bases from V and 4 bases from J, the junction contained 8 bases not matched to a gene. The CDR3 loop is CASSQTGMYGNTIYF. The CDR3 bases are TGTGCCAGCAGCCAGACAGGGATGTACGGAAACACCATATATTTT.

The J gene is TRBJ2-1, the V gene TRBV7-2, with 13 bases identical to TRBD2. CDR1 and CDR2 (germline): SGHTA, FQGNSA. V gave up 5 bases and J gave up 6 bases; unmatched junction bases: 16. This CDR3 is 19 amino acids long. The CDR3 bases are TGTGCCAGCAGCCATCACCTTCGGACTAGCGGGAGAACGGGCAATGAGCAGTTCTTC. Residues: CASSHHLRTSGRTGNEQFF.

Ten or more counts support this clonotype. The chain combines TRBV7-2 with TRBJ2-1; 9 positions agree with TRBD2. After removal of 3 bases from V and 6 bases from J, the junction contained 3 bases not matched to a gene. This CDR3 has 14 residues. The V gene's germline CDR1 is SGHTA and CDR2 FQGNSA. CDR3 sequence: CASSFGTSFNEQFF. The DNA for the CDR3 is TGTGCCAGCAGCTTTGGGACTAGCTTCAATGAGCAGTTCTTC.

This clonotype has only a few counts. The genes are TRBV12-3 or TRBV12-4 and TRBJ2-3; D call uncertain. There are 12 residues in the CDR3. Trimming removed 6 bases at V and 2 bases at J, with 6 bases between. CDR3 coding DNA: TGTGCCAGCAGGCCCCACACAGATACGCAGTATTTT. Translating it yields CASRPHTDTQYF.